This T cell receptor (beta chain) was recovered during a study of T cells expressing NK-cell markers (TCRdb year 2020). A note on the overall study: In sorted CD3+CD56+NKG2C+, CD3+CD56+NKG2C- and CD3+CD56-NKG2C+ T-cell subsets from several donors, TCR beta-chain repertoires were profiled. Of the eight sequenced donors, seven were found to be HCMV-seropositive and one was found to be HCMV-seronegative. The study sequenced eight donors, all healthy volunteers chosen at random: three men and five women. Libraries were sequenced as 2 x 150 bp reads on Illumina HiSeq 2000/2500, MiSeq or NextSeq. Beyond this particular receptor, the publication reports: Whether the expanded NKG2C-expressing T cell clones were specific for HCMV antigens remained unclear. In six donors, the dominant CD3+CD56+NKG2C+ clonotypes were among the top 10 CD8+ clonotypes and accounted for about 1.0-7.5% of CD8+ T cells. Those dominant clonotypes were again the most abundant among CD3+CD56-NKG2C+ cells in a handful of donors, at about 25-65%.

The germline V gene specifies MNHNS as CDR1 and SASEGT as CDR2. The CDR3, cysteine through phenylalanine, is 14 amino acids long. DNA is not on record. A commercial ELISA kit detecting HCMV-specific IgG in serum was used to determine HCMV serostatus. Peripheral blood mononuclear cells were isolated from blood by Ficoll density gradient centrifugation. With regard to this clonotype: It has no known antigen specificity.

Sequencer: Illumina HiSeq 2000. 5'RACE template switching, by which a universal primer site and unique molecular identifiers were added, was used to make TCR beta cDNA libraries. cDNA synthesis was primed from the TCR beta constant segment and was followed by two successive PCR amplification steps. In the original analysis: MIGEC handled demultiplexing of the reads and grouping by UMI, while MiTCR was used to assemble and quantify clonotypes. To remove erroneous sequences, TCR cDNA sequences were retained only when supported by two or more reads. The tcR package was used for downstream repertoire analysis, with clonotypes matched between fractions based on CDR3 nucleotide sequence plus V segment. VDJmatch was used to annotate antigen specificity against VDJdb, with one amino acid substitution in CDR3 permitted. Based on TCRdb reprocessing of the reads, there is one entry per CDR3 protein sequence, and DNA is missing. What appears here as the V and J calls and clone size reflects TCRdb's work, not the paper's. The sample has 550,000 to 600,000 distinct CDR3 sequences on record. The ten largest account for about 3.6% of the sample.

The rearrangement joined TRBV6-1 to TRBJ1-5; TCRdb gives TRBD1 as the D gene, but with no DNA this cannot be confirmed. This TCR was recovered from a man in his late teens or twenties in good health. Donor details come from another sample of the same person, matched by shared clones. Sequenced material: blood T cells: a sorted CD56 or NKG2C T cell subset, CD4+ or CD8+ T cells, or bulk PBMC T cells (not recorded which). The CDR3 reads as follows: CACTRQGANQPQHF.